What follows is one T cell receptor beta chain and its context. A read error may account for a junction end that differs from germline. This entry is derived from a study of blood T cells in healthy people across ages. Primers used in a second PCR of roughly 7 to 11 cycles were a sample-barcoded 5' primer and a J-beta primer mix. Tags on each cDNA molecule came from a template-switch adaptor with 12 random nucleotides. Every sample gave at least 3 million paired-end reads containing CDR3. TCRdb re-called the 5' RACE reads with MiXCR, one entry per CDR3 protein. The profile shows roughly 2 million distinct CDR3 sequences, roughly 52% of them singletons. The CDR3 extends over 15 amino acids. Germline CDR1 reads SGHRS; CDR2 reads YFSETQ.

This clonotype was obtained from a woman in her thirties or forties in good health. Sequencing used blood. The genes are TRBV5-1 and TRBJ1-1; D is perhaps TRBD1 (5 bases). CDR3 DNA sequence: TGCGCCAGCAGCTTGGAAGGGGCGGAGGACACTGAAGATTTCTTT. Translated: CASSLEGAEDTEDFF.